A single count supports the clone carrying this TCR beta chain. This specimen comes from a study of PD-L1 blockade in urothelial cancer. Study information: In terms of prior chemotherapy, patients had received 0 to 3 regimens. Samples of blood were analyzed 3 weeks (second dose) and 6 weeks after treatment start. Researchers found blood samples held a median of around 140,000 T cells.

Method: immunoSEQ multiplex PCR; TCRdb's copy keeps in-frame clones and lacks some. The sample includes 35,000 to 45,000 clones, around nine tenths seen only once; the top ten take approximately 8.8%. Germline lookup yields CDR1 SEHNR and CDR2 FQNEAQ (reference sequence). The CDR3 has 12 amino acids. Trimming left V 7 bases short and J 1 base short, with 8 bases between. This chain uses TRBV7-9 with TRBJ2-7; D gene ambiguous. The sample here was PBMCs, taken around atezolizumab (anti-PD-L1) treatment. The clonotype comes from a man in his 70s with urothelial cancer. The CDR3 DNA is TGTGCCAGCACCCAGGATTCCTACGAGCAGTACTTC. As protein: CASTQDSYEQYF. Looking up the rest from reference TRBV7-9 and TRBJ2-7 gives the full variable domain: DTGVSQNPRHKITKRGQNVTFRCDPISEHNRLYWYRQTLGQGPEFLTYFQNEAQLEKSRLLSDRFSAERPKGSFSTLEIQRTEQGDSAMYLCASTQDSYEQYFGPGTRLTVT.